This T cell receptor beta chain is drawn from a study of shared clonotypes between healthy human individuals. Background on the study: Aged 18 to 49, the donors were two women and a few men. Broader study findings: A few donors had around 5.2% of their naive CD4 clonotypes in common.

About this clone: Its antigen is unidentified.

Sequencing was at deep level. The protocol was immunoSEQ multiplex PCR, while the TCRdb copy is restricted to in-frame clones and leaves out a portion. The table lists roughly 2,500,000 clones, 93% of them singletons. Nashville, Tennessee was home to all donors, each a Caucasian adult. In germline, CDR1 is MDHEN, CDR2 SYDVKM. Deletions cut 2 bases from V and 4 bases from J, with 21 bases between. The CDR3 loop spans 18 amino acids. Sample: naive CD4+ T cells from PBMCs. Subset indicated: CD45RA+ positively selected. This clonotype was obtained from a man between 18 and 35 years old in good health. Some clones in this sample may be carry-over from other donors' samples. The rearrangement links TRBV28 to TRBJ1-5; D perhaps matches TRBD1 (5 bases). This CDR3 reads CASSLVTGTGANNQPQHF. CDR3 nucleotide sequence: TGTGCCAGCAGTTTAGTCACCGGTACTGGGGCTAATAATCAGCCCCAGCATTTT.